This TCR beta chain emerged from a study of T cell responses to AZD1222 COVID-19 vaccine. Findings and caveats of the study: Spike was spanned by vaccine-associated CD4 TCRs, with dominance at 160-218 and 743-854.

The table came from immunoSEQ multiplex PCR; TCRdb's copy has only in-frame clones and leaves some out. The table lists 45,000 or so clones, around 90% of them singletons, with approximately 1.2% in the top ten. This clone has more than one count but fewer than ten. The antigen is unknown. An end of the junction does not agree with germline; a read error may underlie this. The CDR3 runs 14 residues. Looked up from germline, CDR1 is LNHDA and CDR2 is SQIVND (reference sequence). This TCR came from an adult who received the AZD1222 COVID-19 vaccine. The starting material was peripheral blood, obtained 28 days after the second AZD1222 dose. This chain joins TRBV19 and TRBJ2-1; D gene ambiguous. In DNA, the CDR3 is TGTGCCAGTAATATAGGTGGGAATGGGAATGAGCAGTTCTTC. Protein product: CASNIGGNGNEQFF.